The 27 T cell receptor beta chains in this list originate from one sample, sequenced in a study of T cell responses to AZD1222 COVID-19 vaccine (dated by TCRdb to the early 2020s). Receptor libraries were prepared by the immunoSEQ multiplex PCR assay. The clones in this table, taken by TCRdb from immuneACCESS, are in-frame only. Not every clone is retained; where verified, under half of the shortfall comes from an unresolved V gene, and the cause of the rest is unknown. The sample table holds 110,000 or so clones, of which 88% were seen once. About 9.1% of the sample belongs to the ten largest clones. Sample time point, as interpreted from the label and publication: baseline before first vaccination. The specimen comprised peripheral blood, sampled on day 0 of AZD1222 vaccination. The receptors stem from an adult in good health.

This clone was found once. J is TRBJ1-6 and V is TRBV30, with D tentatively TRBD1 (6 bases). Germline CDR1 reads GTSNPN; CDR2 reads SVGIG (reference sequence). Trimming took 3 bases from V and 9 from J, leaving 15 bases between them. The CDR3 length is 14 residues. The CDR3 nucleotides are TGTGCCTGGAGAGGCAGGGGTGAGGGTTCACCCCTCCACTTT. Translation gives CAWRGRGEGSPLHF. Full variable domain (rest looked up from reference TRBV30 and TRBJ1-6): SQTIHQWPATLVQPVGSPLSLECTVEGTSNPNLYWYRQAAGRGLQLLFYSVGIGQISSEVPQNLSASRPQDRQFILSSKKLLLSDSGFYLCAWRGRGEGSPLHFGNGTRLTVT.

This sequence joins TRBV21-1 and TRBJ2-7; the D call in the table, TRBD1, was not verified against the DNA. TRBV21-1 corresponds to a pseudogene. The CDR3 loop spans 14 amino acids. The CDR3 reads CARSHRGAGYEQYF. CDR3 nucleotides: TGTGCCAGATCACACAGGGGGGCAGGCTACGAGCAGTACTTC.

A single count supports this clone. The V gene is TRBV6-4, the J gene TRBJ2-3; 10 positions agree with TRBD2. Germline V lookup: CDR1 MRHNA, CDR2 SNTAGT. The CDR3 sequence is 14 residues long. Trimming took 4 bases from V and 8 from J; bases not matched to a gene: 6. CDR3 sequence reads: CASSGTSGGGTQYF. CDR3 DNA sequence: TGTGCCAGCAGTGGGACTAGCGGCGGGGGTACGCAGTATTTT.

The chain is built from TRBV18 and TRBJ1-4; D may be TRBD1 (5 bases). The V end lost 4 bases, the J end lost 2 bases, and 14 bases lay between the germline ends. The germline gives CDR1 KGHSH, CDR2 LQKENI. There are 16 residues in the CDR3. The CDR3, as DNA: TGTGCCAGCTCACAGGGGCCCCCTGCTACTAATGAAAAACTGTTTTTT. Residues: CASSQGPPATNEKLFF.

The V and J genes are TRBV24-1 and TRBJ1-5; TRBD1 matches at 10 bases. In germline, CDR1 is KGHDR, CDR2 SFDVKD. This CDR3 contains 16 residues. V was clipped by 3 bases and J by 2 bases; unmatched bases: 3. The CDR3 DNA is TGTGCCACCAGTGATCCGGGGACAGGGGGCAATCAGCCCCAGCATTTT. This sequence encodes CATSDPGTGGNQPQHF.

The chain uses TRBV5-1 and TRBJ1-3; D gene ambiguous. Deletions cut 0 bases from V and 2 bases from J, with 9 bases between. The germline gives CDR1 SGHRS, CDR2 YFSETQ. This CDR3 comprises 15 residues. Here the CDR3 reads CASSLDGETGNTIYF. As DNA, the CDR3 is TGCGCCAGCAGCTTGGACGGGGAGACTGGAAACACCATATATTTT.

The chain employs TRBV30 and TRBJ1-3; a possible D gene is TRBD1 (5 bases). CDR3 length equals 13 residues. The germline V and J ends were trimmed by 4 bases and 3 bases, with 10 bases remaining between them. CDR1 is GTSNPN, CDR2 SVGIG, per germline (reference sequence). CDR3 bases: TGTGCCTGGACCCAGGGACTTGGAAACACCATATATTTT. This encodes CAWTQGLGNTIYF.

This clone came up once. The chain is built from TRBV28 and TRBJ2-1; D is unresolved. The V end was cut by 6 bases, the J end by 0 bases, with 6 bases between. This CDR3 spans 13 amino acids. CDR1 and CDR2 (germline): MDHEN, SYDVKM. DNA for the CDR3: TGTGCCAGCAGCCCAACCTCCTACAATGAGCAGTTCTTC. As protein: CASSPTSYNEQFF.

The gene calls are TRBV5-4 and TRBJ2-2, with 8 positions matching TRBD1. This CDR3 contains 16 residues. V gave up 1 base and J gave up 0 bases; unmatched junction bases: 2. The germline V gene encodes CDR1 SGHNT and CDR2 YYREEE (reference sequence). The CDR3 region has the DNA TGTGCCAGCAGCTTGTTGGGACAGGCGAACACCGGGGAGCTGTTTTTT. Amino acid sequence: CASSLLGQANTGELFF.

The chain has TRBV19 and TRBJ2-3, with D unclear. This CDR3 contains 14 residues. Germline V gives CDR1 LNHDA, CDR2 SQIVND (reference sequence). V dropped 1 base and J dropped 1 base, with 6 bases sitting between them. The CDR3 DNA sequence: TGTGCCAGTAGTATAGGGCCACGCACAGATACGCAGTATTTT. Its translation: CASSIGPRTDTQYF.

J is TRBJ2-1 and V is TRBV5-4; D might be TRBD2 (5 bases). Trimming took off 0 bases at V and 0 bases at J, with 7 bases between the two ends. CDR1 and CDR2 (germline): SGHNT, YYREEE (reference sequence). This CDR3 spans 15 amino acids. CDR3 sequence: CASSLGLSSYNEQFF. In DNA, the CDR3 is TGTGCCAGCAGCTTGGGACTAAGCTCCTACAATGAGCAGTTCTTC.

This clone occurred a few times. The rearrangement uses TRBV6-5 and TRBJ1-1, with unresolved D. This CDR3 comprises 13 residues. CDR1 is MNHEY and CDR2 is SVGAGI in the germline V gene. Between the trimmed V and J ends, which lost 0 bases and 5 bases, there was a span of 7 bases. As DNA, the CDR3 is TGTGCCAGCAGTTACTCGAGTGAAACTGAAGCTTTCTTT. It specifies CASSYSSETEAFF.

The genes are TRBV4-2 and TRBJ1-1; tentatively, D is TRBD1 (5 bases). V lost 0 bases, J lost 1 base, and 12 bases lay in between. From germline, CDR1 is LGHNA and CDR2 YNFKEQ. The CDR3 extends over 16 amino acids. The CDR3 sequence is CASSQDVTAPNTEAFF. The CDR3, as DNA: TGTGCCAGCAGCCAAGATGTGACAGCCCCGAACACTGAAGCTTTCTTT.

The chain uses TRBV15 and TRBJ2-7, with 7 bases that match TRBD1. Germline V gene data show CDR1 as LNHNV and CDR2 as YYDKDF (reference sequence). Unmatched junction bases numbered 4, after V lost 0 bases and J lost 2 bases. The CDR3 sequence is 15 residues long. CDR3 residues: CATSREWTGAYEQYF. The CDR3 DNA reads TGTGCCACCAGCAGAGAGTGGACAGGAGCCTACGAGCAGTACTTC. The full variable domain, rest sourced from reference TRBV15 and TRBJ2-7, is DAMVIQNPRYQVTQFGKPVTLSCSQTLNHNVMYWYQQKSSQAPKLLFHYYDKDFNNEADTPDNFQSRRPNTSFCFLDIRSPGLGDTAMYLCATSREWTGAYEQYFGPGTRLTVT.

This clone came up once. DNA of the CDR3: TGTGCCAGTAGTCCTCTGGGGGACAGATCTTTGAAGTGGGCTTTCTTT. Translation gives CASSPLGDRSLKWAFF. The chain recombines TRBV19 with TRBJ1-1, with 7 nucleotides matching TRBD1. V lost 5 bases to trimming and J lost 11 bases; unmatched junction nucleotides: 20. The CDR3 contains 16 residues. The V gene's germline CDR1 is LNHDA and CDR2 SQIVND (reference sequence). Looking up the rest from reference TRBV19 and TRBJ1-1 gives the full variable domain: DGGITQSPKYLFRKEGQNVTLSCEQNLNHDAMYWYRQDPGQGLRLIYYSQIVNDFQKGDIAEGYSVSREKKESFPLTVTSAQKNPTAFYLCASSPLGDRSLKWAFFGQGTRLTVV.

The chain has TRBV2 and TRBJ2-1; perhaps D is TRBD1 or TRBD2 (5 bases each). V lost 7 bases, J lost 3 bases, and 13 bases lay in between. The CDR3 has 14 amino acids. The germline CDR1 and CDR2 sequences are SNHLY and FYNNEI. The CDR3 spells CASIRDLSYNEQFF. The DNA of the CDR3 is TGTGCCAGCATAAGGGACCTGAGCTACAATGAGCAGTTCTTC.

The chain combines TRBV4-2 with TRBJ2-7; TRBD2 agrees at 10 bases. CDR3 length: 17 amino acids. The germline gives CDR1 LGHNA, CDR2 YNFKEQ. The trim removed 3 bases at V and 5 bases at J, leaving 13 bases unmatched. CDR3: CASSHAQTSGLRDEQYF. Written as DNA, the CDR3 is TGTGCCAGCAGCCATGCCCAGACTAGCGGGCTTAGGGACGAGCAGTACTTC.

The chain links TRBV4-1 to TRBJ1-1; no clear D gene. This CDR3 has 19 residues. The V end lost 3 bases, the J end lost 5 bases, and 28 bases lay between the germline ends. Germline assignment: CDR1 MGHRA and CDR2 YSYEKL. CDR3 protein: CASSHHPGRKRGGRTEAFF. The CDR3 DNA sequence: TGCGCCAGCAGCCACCACCCAGGACGGAAACGGGGAGGTAGGACTGAAGCTTTCTTT.

This clone showed up just once. The V and J genes are TRBV30 and TRBJ1-1, with unresolved D. There are 13 residues in the CDR3. Trimming took 3 bases from V and 4 from J, leaving 12 bases between them. Germline V gives CDR1 GTSNPN, CDR2 SVGIG (reference sequence). The CDR3, as DNA: TGTGCCTGGAGAACGGGTTTCTCCACTGAAGCTTTCTTT. Translated, it gives CAWRTGFSTEAFF.

The chain combines TRBV19 with TRBJ2-3; TRBD2 aligns across 10 bases. The V segment lost 5 bases and the J segment 10 bases; nucleotides outside the gene matches: 12. Germline V CDR1 and CDR2: LNHDA, SQIVND (reference sequence). The CDR3 extends over 15 amino acids. CDR3 DNA: TGTGCCAGTAGTCCCCGAGCGGGAGGGATGTCCTCGCAGTATTTT. Its translation is CASSPRAGGMSSQYF.

This clone was seen a single time. J is TRBJ2-7 and V is TRBV7-2, with D possibly matching TRBD2 (6 bases). CDR1 is SGHTA, CDR2 FQGNSA, per germline. The length of the CDR3 is 15 residues. Trimming cost V 0 bases and J 0 bases, with 9 bases left between them. The CDR3 region is CASSLAGGSSYEQYF. The CDR3 nucleotides read TGTGCCAGCAGCTTAGCGGGGGGTAGCTCCTACGAGCAGTACTTC.

This clone was counted only a few times. This chain joins TRBV13 and TRBJ2-1; 7 bases fit TRBD2. Trimming took 5 bases from V and 6 from J; bases not matched to a gene: 10. Per the germline V gene, CDR1 is PRHDT and CDR2 is FYEKMQ (reference sequence). The CDR3 spans 15 residues. This CDR3 is CASSPGLDRVNEQFF. The CDR3 nucleotides read TGTGCCAGCAGCCCAGGACTAGATAGGGTCAATGAGCAGTTCTTC.

DNA for the CDR3: TGTGCCAGCAGCCTCCAGGGTGCAAATAATTCACCCCTCCACTTT. Its translation: CASSLQGANNSPLHF. This chain uses TRBV6-5 with TRBJ1-6; possibly TRBD1 for D (5 bases). The germline CDR1 and CDR2 sequences are MNHEY and SVGAGI. Trimming cost V 6 bases and J 5 bases, with 14 bases left between them. The CDR3 extends over 15 amino acids.

V usage is TRBV11-3 and J usage is TRBJ2-1; D is uncertain. CDR1 and CDR2 from the germline V gene are SGHNT and YENEEA. The CDR3 runs to 15 residues. Trimming took off 0 bases at V and 2 bases at J, with 8 bases between the two ends. The CDR3 here is CASSLEGRPYNEQFF. For the CDR3, the DNA is TGTGCCAGCAGCTTAGAAGGACGCCCCTACAATGAGCAGTTCTTC.

This clone was seen just once. The chain joins TRBV27 to TRBJ2-1; maybe TRBD2 (6 bases). Trimming cost V 5 bases and J 6 bases, with 20 bases left between them. The CDR3 is made up of 16 amino acids. From germline, CDR1 is MNHEY and CDR2 SMNVEV (reference sequence). The DNA for the CDR3 is TGTGCCAGCAGTCCCCGGACTAAGGTCTCCGGCAATGAGCAGTTCTTC. It specifies CASSPRTKVSGNEQFF.

The gene calls are TRBV19 and TRBJ2-7; TRBD1 matches at 7 bases. Germline assignment: CDR1 LNHDA and CDR2 SQIVND (reference sequence). V was clipped by 6 bases and J by 1 base; unmatched bases: 3. This CDR3 region has 13 residues. CDR3 DNA: TGTGCCAGTAGATGGACAGGATCCTACGAGCAGTACTTC. It encodes CASRWTGSYEQYF.

This chain joins TRBV19 and TRBJ1-5, with D possibly being TRBD1 (6 bases). Germline V gives CDR1 LNHDA, CDR2 SQIVND (reference sequence). Trimming removed 6 bases at V and 4 bases at J, with 16 bases between. This CDR3 region has 15 residues. The CDR3 region is CASSHDRRTNQPQHF. Here the CDR3 DNA reads TGTGCCAGTAGCCACGACAGGAGAACAAATCAGCCCCAGCATTTT.